The clone carrying this T cell receptor (beta chain) was detected only a few times. Its cognate antigen is unknown. The CDR3 has 16 amino acids. V gave up 10 bases and J gave up 5 bases, with 26 bases separating them. Each CDR3 protein is one row after TCRdb ran MiXCR on the RT-PCR reads. This table has 500,000 to 600,000 distinct CDR3 sequences, about 11% appearing once. These data come from a study of response to subunit inactivated influenza vaccine. General study points: Authors suggested few new T cells are recruited by each seasonal influenza vaccination.

The chain employs TRBV12-3 or TRBV12-4 and TRBJ2-5; D uncertain. Sequencing used PBMCs from blood, obtained on the day of vaccination. This TCR came from a man aged 50 to 59 who received an inactivated influenza vaccine. DNA for the CDR3: TGTGCCACAGCCTTGGTGGGCCCCCCACGGCCGGAGACCCAGTACTTC. It translates to CATALVGPPRPETQYF.